The next 14 T cell receptor beta chains were all read from a single sample in a study of blood T cell repertoires in COVID-19. Profiled with immunoSEQ multiplex PCR; TCRdb holds only in-frame clones, not every one. The sample records roughly 200,000 clones, around 87% being singletons. Sequenced sample: peripheral blood. Receptors originate from a woman between 18 and 30 years old who had recovered from COVID-19.

The CDR3 DNA reads TGTGCCAGCAGCTTAAGCGGGGGGGTGGGTACGCAGTATTTT. Protein sequence: CASSLSGGVGTQYF. The rearrangement links TRBV7-8 to TRBJ2-3; 10 bases align to TRBD2. J was trimmed by 8 bases and V by 2 bases; bases with no gene match: 4. The CDR3 contains 14 residues. Germline-derived CDR1 and CDR2 are SGHVS and FQNEAQ.

This chain links TRBV5-5 with TRBJ2-2, with TRBD2 matching 13 bases. The CDR3 consists of 17 residues. Germline CDR1 and CDR2: SGHKS and YYEKEE (reference sequence). The ends lost 1 base at V and 7 bases at J; junction bases unmatched: 7. CDR3 amino acids: CASSLSTSGRAIGELFF. As DNA, the CDR3 is TGTGCCAGCAGCTTGAGCACTAGCGGGAGGGCCATCGGGGAGCTGTTTTTT.

This CDR3 is CASSFLGSEQYF. DNA of the CDR3: TGTGCCAGCAGTTTTCTGGGGAGTGAGCAGTACTTC. The rearrangement joins TRBV27 to TRBJ2-7; TRBD2 might be the D (5 bases). CDR1 and CDR2 (germline): MNHEY, SMNVEV (reference sequence). The CDR3 sequence is 12 residues long. V shed 3 bases and J shed 7 bases, with 10 bases lying between them.

The J gene is TRBJ1-5, the V gene TRBV4-3; TRBD1 matches 7 bases. V lost 0 bases and J lost 5; bases outside the gene matches: 4. The CDR3 extends over 15 amino acids. Germline-derived CDR1 and CDR2 are LGHNA and YSLEER. The CDR3 sequence: CASSQDDRVDQPQHF. The CDR3 DNA reads TGCGCCAGCAGCCAAGATGACAGGGTCGATCAGCCCCAGCATTTT.

The chain carries TRBV18 and TRBJ1-6; D is unresolved. The V end was cut by 5 bases, the J end by 0 bases, with 14 bases between. The CDR3 sequence is 17 residues long. From germline, CDR1 is KGHSH and CDR2 LQKENI. DNA of the CDR3: TGTGCCAGCTCAACCCGGGGTGGGAGCTCCTATAATTCACCCCTCCACTTT. Its translation is CASSTRGGSSYNSPLHF.

The V call is TRBV19, the J call TRBJ1-2, with TRBD1 as a possible D gene (5 bases). CDR1 is LNHDA and CDR2 is SQIVND in the germline V gene (reference sequence). The CDR3 length is 13 residues. V dropped 8 bases and J dropped 4 bases, with 14 bases sitting between them. CDR3 in amino acids: CASGTGEIYGYTF. The CDR3 bases are TGTGCCAGTGGGACGGGGGAGATCTATGGCTACACCTTC. Variable domain in full (rest from reference TRBV19 and TRBJ1-2): DGGITQSPKYLFRKEGQNVTLSCEQNLNHDAMYWYRQDPGQGLRLIYYSQIVNDFQKGDIAEGYSVSREKKESFPLTVTSAQKNPTAFYLCASGTGEIYGYTFGSGTRLTVV.

This clone was observed a single time. The CDR3 coding sequence is TGTGCCTGGAGTTTGGGGAGCTCCTACAATGAGCAGTTCTTC. Protein: CAWSLGSSYNEQFF. This chain joins TRBV30 and TRBJ2-1; tentatively, D is TRBD2 (5 bases). CDR1 GTSNPN and CDR2 SVGIG come from the germline V gene (reference sequence). The CDR3 covers 14 residues. The V end lost 2 bases, the J end lost 0 bases, and 8 bases lay between the germline ends.

The chain combines TRBV19 with TRBJ1-6; D might be TRBD1 (5 bases). V was cut by 6 bases and J by 4 bases, with 13 bases left in between. The V gene's germline CDR1 is LNHDA and CDR2 SQIVND (reference sequence). The CDR3 is made up of 15 amino acids. CDR3 in DNA: TGTGCCAGTAGCCCTGGGGCAGGTTATAATTCACCCCTCCACTTT. Its translation: CASSPGAGYNSPLHF.

The chain carries TRBV6-6 and TRBJ2-5; TRBD2 aligns across 13 bases. Germline CDR1 MNHNY, CDR2 SVGAGI (reference sequence). This CDR3 spans 17 amino acids. Trimming at V came to 6 bases and at J to 2 bases, leaving 9 bases not matched to a gene. The chain's CDR3 is CASSRTGTSGDQETQYF. CDR3 nucleotide sequence: TGTGCCAGCAGCCGAACCGGGACTAGCGGGGATCAAGAGACCCAGTACTTC.

The chain employs TRBV6-5 and TRBJ1-2; 9 bases are a match to TRBD1. Germline CDR1 reads MNHEY; CDR2 reads SVGAGI. Trimming at V came to 6 bases and at J to 4 bases, leaving 3 bases not matched to a gene. The CDR3 contains 13 residues. CDR3 loop: CASSDRGGYGYTF. The DNA for the CDR3 is TGTGCCAGCAGCGACAGGGGGGGCTATGGCTACACCTTC.

The V call is TRBV11-2, the J call TRBJ2-1; 9 positions match TRBD2. The CDR3 has 15 residues. V was clipped by 3 bases and J by 9 bases; unmatched bases: 9. Per germline, CDR1 SGHAT and CDR2 FQNNGV. The CDR3, as DNA: TGTGCCAGCAGCTTTGCGGGGGGGCCTGTGGGTGAGCAGTTCTTC. It encodes CASSFAGGPVGEQFF.

This clone appeared a few times. V is TRBV7-8 and J is TRBJ1-6; 9 positions match TRBD1. There are 15 residues in the CDR3. Germline-derived CDR1 and CDR2 are SGHVS and FQNEAQ. The trim removed 3 bases at V and 10 bases at J, leaving 7 bases unmatched. The CDR3 here is CASSLTGGEGSPLHF. Here the CDR3 DNA reads TGTGCCAGCAGCTTGACAGGGGGGGAGGGATCACCCCTCCACTTT.

V is TRBV6-5 and J is TRBJ2-7, with 10 bases matching TRBD2. With 6 bases clipped from V and 2 bases from J, the junction kept 7 bases outside the gene matches. This CDR3 is 15 amino acids long. The germline CDR1 and CDR2 sequences are MNHEY and SVGAGI. CDR3 coding DNA: TGTGCCAGCAGGCTACTAGCGGGGACTCCCTACGAGCAGTACTTC. Its translation: CASRLLAGTPYEQYF.

This chain links TRBV9 with TRBJ2-1, with 11 nucleotides matching TRBD2. This CDR3 region has 17 residues. The germline gives CDR1 SGDLS, CDR2 YYNGEE. The V and J ends lost 0 bases and 12 bases, in that order; junction bases with no gene match: 14. The CDR3 DNA follows: TGTGCCAGCAGCGTAGTAGGCGAGGGACTAGCGGACCGAAGGCAGTTCTTC. Encoded protein: CASSVVGEGLADRRQFF.